This TCR beta chain comes out of a study of OX40 agonist ivuxolimab in advanced cancers. At the level of the study: Ivuxolimab, an agonist antibody against OX40 (CD134), was given to patients. Cohort: approximately 79% men, mean age approximately 60, aged roughly 23 to 90. Under the entry rules, prior anti-PD-1, anti-PD-L1 or anti-CTLA-4 therapy was allowed, and roughly 43% had some. Dose-escalation patients were diagnosed with hepatocellular carcinoma, melanoma, renal cell cancer or head and neck cancer.

V was trimmed by 7 bases and J by 4 bases, leaving 16 bases between them. In germline, CDR1 is LGHNT, CDR2 FRNRAP. The CDR3 consists of 14 residues. Method: immunoSEQ multiplex PCR; TCRdb's copy keeps in-frame clones and lacks some. The table lists around 29,000 clones, approximately 93% of them singletons. The gene calls are TRBV12-5 and TRBJ1-2; D is unresolved. The receptor was derived from an adult with an advanced solid tumor such as melanoma, head and neck, liver or kidney cancer. Sequenced here: CD4+ or CD8+ T cells sorted from blood, sampled in a trial of the OX40 agonist ivuxolimab. The CDR3 DNA follows: TGTGCTAGTGTTGGCTCCTACCGTGGCTATGGCTACACCTTC. It yields the protein CASVGSYRGYGYTF.